This TCR beta chain was profiled in a study of blood T cells in healthy people across ages. Study observations and caveats: Naive and antigen-experienced cells were not separated, limiting conclusive comparison.

This clonotype occurred many times. No antigen is known for it. Trimming left V 3 bases short and J 8 bases short, with 8 bases between. The CDR3 extends over 12 amino acids. Sample-barcoded 5' priming and a J-beta primer mix drove a second PCR of about 6 to 12 cycles. TCRdb reprocessed the 5' RACE reads with MiXCR, giving one entry per CDR3 protein. The sample lists just under 750,000 distinct CDR3 sequences; approximately 21% were seen once. The sample consisted of blood. This sequence joins TRBV12-3 or TRBV12-4 and TRBJ2-1; D remains ambiguous. The source is a man in his 70s in good health. CDR3 region: CASSFYRDEQFF. DNA for the CDR3: TGTGCCAGCAGTTTTTACCGCGATGAGCAGTTCTTC.